This T cell receptor (beta chain) was identified during a study of cytomegalovirus exposure and HLA in healthy donors (dated by TCRdb to 2015 to 2018). Context from the whole study: In an earlier analysis of approximately 500 of the donors, 250 to 350 Gb of sequence data and 90 million to 130 million unique TCR beta sequences from about 179 million T cells were reported. The study profiled the T cell repertoires of 666 subjects by immunosequencing and related them to cytomegalovirus serostatus. In a later genetic analysis, genome-wide SNP genotypes for 398 of the 666 donors were used, and that subset was treated as a discovery cohort. The genetic ancestry cluster associated with self-reported Caucasian donors included about four fifths of the roughly 400 genotyped donors. In addition to the first cohort of 666 subjects, a separate validation cohort of about 120 different subjects was used. In the later analysis, no new phenotypic data were used to find candidate immune exposures; instead, reliance was placed on TCR beta sequences and their occurrence across donors. Donor age, sex, ethnicity and CMV serostatus were collected together with the repertoire data. An earlier analysis of 500 to 650 of the donors applied high-throughput TCR beta sequencing to assess whether each TCR beta V gene segment acted as functional or pseudogenic. All discovery cohort repertoires had been generated on a single sequencing platform. Roughly 310 gigabases of sequencing data and tens of millions of unique TCR sequences were included in an early release covering 500 to 750 HLA-typed donors. Among some 400 genotyped donors of the cohort, an average of roughly 230,000 unique TCR beta nucleotide sequences was sequenced per donor, of which 15% to 20% were non-productive. A later analysis re-analyzed previously published TCR beta repertoires from hundreds of donors and added high-resolution HLA genotyping to study TCR occurrence patterns. Class I and class II HLA loci were covered by the typing at four-digit resolution. Typing coverage differed by locus: A, B, C, DRB1 and DQB1 were typed in roughly 629-630 donors, DQA1 in roughly 500, DPA1 in around 600, and DPB1 in roughly 450. To predict cytomegalovirus infection status, the study combined high-throughput TCR immunosequencing, statistical association of individual TCRs with disease status, and machine learning. Because of strong linkage in the cohort, 4 to 6 DR-DQ haplotypes were treated as single units for association and clustering. The study aimed to test whether signatures of past pathogen exposure could be identified by cataloging public T cell receptors. The investigation overall reported the following: In both the original and validation cohorts, the classifier was reported to diagnose cytomegalovirus status with high specificity and sensitivity. Some IMGT-functional V segments, including TRBV6-2 and TRBV6-3, could not be distinguished by the 87-base-pair reads and were therefore excluded. In a later analysis, most CMV-associated TCR beta chains were found to appear HLA-restricted, with HLA associations seemingly driven largely by CMV exposure. Assigning TCR associations to individual alleles was difficult when HLA alleles, especially DR and DQ, strongly co-occurred. In a later analysis, over 15,000 TCR beta sequences were associated with specific HLA alleles at a false discovery rate of 0.05. For the cohort, immune exposure information was limited to CMV serostatus. V-gene and J-gene trimming of TCR beta chains was associated with a missense DCLRE1C variant in a later genetic analysis, and the association was replicated in an independent cohort. Compared with the approximately 700-donor mean, donors in an Asian-associated ancestry cluster had fewer N-insertions in productive TCRs, according to a later genetic analysis. Linkage disequilibrium might explain the correlated functional status among segregating V segments, but an unknown experimental factor could not be ruled out. In a later analysis, HLA-associated TCR beta chains showed more clonal expansion and lower generation probabilities than non-associated chains that were equally common. A further reported finding was that TCR beta sequences accurately predicted the HLA-A and HLA-B alleles for most subjects in the first cohort. A later analysis reported that several top co-occurrence clusters appeared linked to parvovirus B19, influenza, CMV and Epstein-Barr virus. Because counts were too low, fewer than 20 rarely observed V segments, including chromosome 9 orphons, were excluded from the earlier analysis of some 540 of the donors. According to a later analysis, TCR association rates differed among HLA loci, with DRB1 alleles showing the most associated TCRs and HLA-C alleles showing the fewest. The sequencing pipeline was judged likely to have produced a cluster of highly shared sequence variants as a technical artifact. Across donors, most TCR sequences were observed very rarely, whereas some public TCRs were present in many individuals. Roughly uniform sequencing depth across donors was assumed in presence/absence analyses, although this assumption may not hold. It was suggested by the authors that the approach could potentially be generalized to other disease states and immunological phenotypes. Only TCR beta chains were sequenced in this cohort, and the absence of alpha or paired-chain data limited detectable features. Because HLA typing was unavailable for some donors at each locus, only the typed subset was used in association tests. The study gave a list of 150 to 200 TCR beta chains associated with cytomegalovirus. An earlier analysis of some 560 of the donors showed that most TCR beta V segments appeared in productive rearrangements either about 87% or about 30% of the time, which broadly matched IMGT annotations. In vitro tests confirmed that three of the cytomegalovirus-associated TCR beta chains recognize cytomegalovirus antigens.

Comments on this clone: Its binding antigen is unknown. The input lacks base qualities; no much larger clone sits a single base away.

The method was the immunoSEQ multiplex PCR assay. For the multiplex PCR, a mixture combining 60 forward primers for TCR Vbeta segments and 13 reverse primers for TCR Jbeta segments was used. A multiplex PCR assay on genomic DNA amplified the CDR3 region of rearranged TCR beta genes. The amplified TCR beta libraries were sequenced on the Illumina HiSeq System as 87-base-pair reads. The authors processed their data as follows. A later analysis counted about 80 million unique TCR beta chains across the 500 to 850 repertoires, and roughly 9.9 million of these chains were shared by at least two donors. To remove PCR and sequencing errors, raw reads were error-corrected and collapsed into unique sequences using a nearest-neighbor algorithm that merged closely related sequences. To assign V, D and J gene segments, CDR3 sequences were aligned to IMGT reference sequences. For a sequence to be retained, a match of at least six nucleotides was required to both a V gene segment and a J gene segment. A rearrangement counted as productive if the CDR3 had no stop codons and remained in frame with V and J, and every other rearrangement counted as non-productive. Following IMGT convention, CDR3 was defined as the stretch from the second conserved V-encoded cysteine to the conserved J-encoded phenylalanine. In an earlier analysis of approximately 500 of the donors, sequences lacking an unambiguous match to a single V gene segment were excluded. An earlier analysis of some 500 of the donors classified V segments as functional when productive rearrangements were above 56.7% and as segregating when the standard deviation between donors was above 5%. A statistical classification framework was developed to diagnose cytomegalovirus status using the catalog of TCR beta chain sequences. A later analysis assigned V and J genes by comparing TCR nucleotide sequences with IMGT/GENE-DB human TR gene sequences. The TCRdist pipeline was used in a later analysis to assign CDR3 sequences and most-parsimonious VDJ recombination scenarios. A later analysis defined each TCR beta chain by its CDR3 amino acid sequence plus V-gene family, and excluded reads lacking a unique V-gene family. As a way to deal with suspected cross-contamination and a sequencing artifact, a later analysis dropped more than 500 nucleotide sequences that were highly shared and had low generation probability. In a later analysis, a clonal expansion index for each public chain was calculated from normalized within-repertoire ranks of inferred template counts. In a later analysis, generation probabilities were computed with a VDJ recombination model fitted to out-of-frame rearrangements, and the resulting probabilities were checked against IGoR. Hypergeometric tests were used in a later analysis to score TCR-TCR, TCR-HLA and TCR-CMV co-occurrence, with a repertoire-size bias correction applied to the TCR pairs. In a later analysis, false discovery rates were estimated by permuting HLA or CMV assignments 20 times. In a later analysis, co-occurring TCRs were grouped with DBSCAN, and TCRdist sequence similarity was added when clustering was performed within HLA-allele-positive subsets. Co-occurrence clustering excluded repertoires with fewer than 30,000 or more than 120,000 public chains, plus five with anomalous nucleotide sharing. Not all clones reach the TCRdb copy of this immuneACCESS table, which keeps in-frame sequences only. Checked studies attribute under half of the gap to unresolved V genes and leave the rest unexplained. V and J calls and clone size are as listed in that table; D and trimming were resolved from the DNA. The sample records some 160,000 clones, around 79% of which are singletons. Jointly, the top ten make up 0.69% of the sample.

In total, fewer than 750 healthy bone marrow donors made up the cohort. At the time of sampling, all cohort members were nominally healthy, though unrecorded immune exposures were likely present. The donor was CMV seronegative and was included in the group of a few hundred seronegative cohort members. A peripheral blood sample was collected from each donor, and TCR beta sequencing was performed on peripheral blood mononuclear cells. The Qiagen DNeasy Blood Extraction Kit was used to extract genomic DNA from the blood cell samples. Trimming removed 5 bases from V and 2 bases from J, leaving 25 bases between the germline ends. Looking up the germline V gene yields CDR1 SNHLY and CDR2 FYNNEI. The CDR3 runs 19 amino acids, cysteine and phenylalanine included. The kept DNA is CDR3 alone, 57 bases in frame from the first base.

Sequenced: PBMCs. This receptor was taken from a woman aged 40 to 50 in good health and CMV-seronegative. The V and J segments used are TRBV2 and TRBJ1-5; a tentative D match to TRBD1 spans 6 bases. The nucleotides read TGTGCCAGCAGTAGCGATTCGACAGGTCTAGGAAGGGGCAATCAGCCCCAGCATTTT. This codes for CASSSDSTGLGRGNQPQHF.